This T cell receptor (beta chain) was identified in a study of cytomegalovirus exposure and HLA in healthy donors. Unrecorded immune exposures were likely, despite nominal health at sampling. PCR primers comprised 60 Vbeta and 13 Jbeta primers. In the original analysis: As a later analysis found, there were roughly 80 million unique TCR beta chains, of which approximately 10 million were shared. Sequencing used immunoSEQ multiplex PCR; TCRdb keeps in-frame clones, though not all of them. V and J calls and clone size come straight from that table; D and trimming were deduced from the DNA. The repertoire holds over 75,000 clones, with around four fifths as singletons. Looked up from germline, CDR1 is KGHSH and CDR2 is LQKENI. Trimming took 4 bases from V and 8 from J, leaving 17 bases between them. CDR3 length: 14 residues.

The specimen sequenced was PBMCs. This TCR came from a middle-aged man in good health and CMV-seropositive. The chain has TRBV18 and TRBJ1-2; tentatively, D is TRBD1 (5 bases). The CDR3 nucleotides read TGTGCCAGCTCACACTCCGAGACCCGGGGGGGCTACACCTTC. This codes for CASSHSETRGGYTF.